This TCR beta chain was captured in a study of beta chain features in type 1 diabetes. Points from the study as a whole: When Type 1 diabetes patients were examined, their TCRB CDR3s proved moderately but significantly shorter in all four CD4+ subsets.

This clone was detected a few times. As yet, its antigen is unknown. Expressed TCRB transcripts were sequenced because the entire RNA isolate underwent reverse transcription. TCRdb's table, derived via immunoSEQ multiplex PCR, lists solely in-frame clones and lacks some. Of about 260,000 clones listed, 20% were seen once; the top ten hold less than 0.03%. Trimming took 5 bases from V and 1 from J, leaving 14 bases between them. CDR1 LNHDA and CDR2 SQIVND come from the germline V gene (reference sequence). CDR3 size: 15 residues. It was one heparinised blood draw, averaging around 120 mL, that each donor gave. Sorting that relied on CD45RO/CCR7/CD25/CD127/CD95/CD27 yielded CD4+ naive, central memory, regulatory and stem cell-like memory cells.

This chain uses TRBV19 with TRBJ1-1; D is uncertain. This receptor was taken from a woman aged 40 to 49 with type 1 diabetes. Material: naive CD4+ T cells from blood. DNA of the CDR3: TGTGCCAGTAGTGCCTCATGGAGCGGGAACACTGAAGCTTTCTTT. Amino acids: CASSASWSGNTEAFF.